The 14 T cell receptor beta chains below all came from one sample that was sequenced in a study of long-term antiretroviral therapy in people with HIV. The authors ran the immunoSEQ assay, v3.0, at survey level. Produced via immunoSEQ multiplex PCR; TCRdb's table is partial and in-frame only. The sample has about 22,000 clones, nearly 90% seen once; the top ten hold 6% to 6.5%. Sequencing used unsorted PBMCs, obtained 0.6 years after starting antiretroviral therapy. These receptors were taken from a man between 60 and 70 years old with HIV.

The sample holds one count of this clone. The chain joins TRBV7-9 to TRBJ2-1; D is ambiguous. The ends were cut back, 7 bases at V and 7 bases at J, with 20 bases in the middle. Germline V gene sequence: CDR1 SEHNR, CDR2 FQNEAQ (reference sequence). CDR3 length: 15 residues. The CDR3 DNA reads TGTGCCAGCAACCCCTCTGGTGGAACCGCGAATGAGCAGTTCTTC. Protein sequence: CASNPSGGTANEQFF.

This sequence joins TRBV6-1 and TRBJ2-5; D could derive from TRBD1 or TRBD2 (5 bases each). Trimming left V 8 bases short and J 5 bases short, with 21 bases between. The CDR3 length is 15 residues. Germline assignment: CDR1 MNHNS and CDR2 SASEGT. CDR3 in amino acids: CASRYRDQRMETQYF. The CDR3, as DNA: TGTGCCAGCCGCTACCGGGACCAGAGGATGGAGACCCAGTACTTC.

The chain is built from TRBV9 and TRBJ2-5; D unresolved. The CDR3 runs 13 residues. V gave up 5 bases and J gave up 0 bases, with 8 bases separating them. Germline V lookup: CDR1 SGDLS, CDR2 YYNGEE. The DNA of the CDR3 is TGTGCCAGCAGTCCAACAAACCAAGAGACCCAGTACTTC. Translating gives CASSPTNQETQYF.

V is TRBV7-9 and J is TRBJ2-4; 9 bases match TRBD2. Germline lookup yields CDR1 SEHNR and CDR2 FQNEAQ (reference sequence). The CDR3 consists of 15 residues. The J segment lost 4 bases and the V segment lost 5 bases, leaving 6 bases of the junction unmatched. The CDR3, as DNA: TGTGCCAGCAGCCCTAGGACTAGCGATAAAAACATTCAGTACTTC. Protein sequence: CASSPRTSDKNIQYF.

J is TRBJ1-1 and V is TRBV10-1, with TRBD1 as a possible D gene (5 bases). The CDR3 runs to 14 residues. V lost 5 bases, J lost 0 bases, and 10 bases lay in between. Per germline, CDR1 WNHNN and CDR2 SYGVQD (reference sequence). The CDR3 bases are TGCGCCAGCAGTCGGGGGGGAGTGAACACTGAAGCTTTCTTT. Its protein product is CASSRGGVNTEAFF.

CDR3 residues: CASSLSPLANEQFF. In DNA, the CDR3 is TGTGCCAGCAGCTTGTCCCCTCTAGCTAATGAGCAGTTCTTC. The V call is TRBV5-5, the J call TRBJ2-1; D perhaps matches TRBD2 (5 bases). This CDR3 has 14 residues. Trimming left V 1 base short and J 7 bases short, with 12 bases between. Per the germline V gene, CDR1 is SGHKS and CDR2 is YYEKEE (reference sequence).

The V call is TRBV7-8, the J call TRBJ1-5; tentative D call: TRBD1 (6 bases). CDR3 size: 15 residues. Germline loops: CDR1 SGHVS, CDR2 FQNEAQ. Trimming removed 5 bases from V and 3 bases from J, with 14 bases in between. CDR3: CASSGPRTVNQPQHF. The CDR3 nucleotides are TGTGCCAGCAGCGGTCCTCGGACAGTCAATCAGCCCCAGCATTTT.

This clone was observed a few times. The chain uses TRBV7-5 and TRBJ2-1; the table's D call TRBD2 went unverified against the DNA. TRBV7-5 is noted as a pseudogene. The CDR3 spans 13 residues. CDR3 protein: CVRSFLIPCEQFF. In nucleotides, the CDR3 is TGTGTCAGAAGCTTCCTTATTCCTTGTGAGCAGTTCTTC.

The V call is TRBV7-3, the J call TRBJ1-1, with 11 bases fitting TRBD1. The germline V gene has CDR1 SGHTA and CDR2 FQGTGA. This CDR3 has 15 amino acids. Unmatched junction bases numbered 3, after V lost 5 bases and J lost 1 base. CDR3 nucleotides: TGTGCCAGCAGCCGGACAGGGGGCCCGAACACTGAAGCTTTCTTT. As protein: CASSRTGGPNTEAFF.

This chain connects TRBV6-5 to TRBJ2-7; 12 positions match TRBD2. Germline V gene sequence: CDR1 MNHEY, CDR2 SVGAGI. The trim removed 5 bases at V and 7 bases at J, leaving 6 bases unmatched. The length of the CDR3 is 14 residues. For the CDR3, the DNA is TGTGCCAGCAGTACTCTAGCGGGGGGGAAAGAGCAGTACTTC. It codes for CASSTLAGGKEQYF.

The V gene is TRBV5-1, the J gene TRBJ2-7; 11 nucleotides match TRBD1. J was trimmed by 4 bases and V by 4 bases; bases with no gene match: 7. The germline gives CDR1 SGHRS, CDR2 YFSETQ. The CDR3 sequence is 15 residues long. For the CDR3, the DNA is TGCGCCAGCAGCCAAGCCGGGACAGGGGGTTACGAGCAGTACTTC. Protein sequence: CASSQAGTGGYEQYF.

This clone was recorded once. The chain carries TRBV29-1 and TRBJ2-5, with D perhaps being TRBD1 or TRBD2 (5 bases each). Germline-derived CDR1 and CDR2 are SQVTM and ANQGSEA. Trimming removed 7 bases at V and 4 bases at J, with 13 bases between. This CDR3 has 12 residues. CDR3 protein: CSAGAGTETQYF. The CDR3 DNA is TGCAGCGCCGGGGCCGGGACAGAGACCCAGTACTTC.

This chain links TRBV7-4 with TRBJ2-6, with D unresolved. CDR1 and CDR2 (germline): SGHVT, SQSDAQ. V was trimmed by 3 bases and J by 1 base, leaving 10 bases between them. There are 16 residues in the CDR3. The CDR3 protein is CASSFLGASGANVLTF. The DNA of the CDR3 is TGTGCCAGCAGCTTTTTGGGTGCATCTGGGGCCAACGTCCTGACTTTC.

The chain couples TRBV5-1 to TRBJ2-4; tentative D call: TRBD1 (6 bases). The CDR3 consists of 13 residues. CDR1 is SGHRS, CDR2 YFSETQ, per germline. Trimming cost V 0 bases and J 6 bases, with 7 bases left between them. The CDR3 DNA is TGCGCCAGCAGCTTGGACAGGGCAAACATTCAGTACTTC. Residues: CASSLDRANIQYF.